This T cell receptor (beta chain) was found in a study of identical twins. TCRdb reprocessed the 5' RACE reads with MiXCR, giving one entry per CDR3 protein. In the table there are under 300,000 distinct CDR3 sequences, roughly 13% of which are singletons. Germline CDR1 reads MNHNS; CDR2 reads SASEGT. The CDR3 is made up of 14 amino acids. V gave up 6 bases and J gave up 6 bases; unmatched junction bases: 6. The sample was also linked to a second study, of yellow fever vaccine responses in identical twins.

The chain couples TRBV6-1 to TRBJ2-2; 8 bases fit TRBD1. Sequencing used memory (CD45RO+) T cells sorted from blood. The sequence came from a woman between 18 and 29 years old in good health. CDR3 in DNA: TGTGCCAGCAGGCGGGACAGGTGGGCCGGGGAGCTGTTTTTT. Translating gives CASRRDRWAGELFF.